The 32 T cell receptor beta chains reported below all come from one sample, sequenced in a study of HIV-infected patients and healthy controls. Alpha and beta constant-region primers primed reverse transcription of around 540 ng RNA. Each of the alpha and beta chains got its own library through chain-specific third strand synthesis with indices. TCRdb recomputed calls from the 5' RACE reads with MiXCR, one row per CDR3 protein. The sample has 5,000 to 6,500 distinct CDR3 sequences, 20% to 25% seen once; the top ten hold 25% to 35%. Follow-up blood was drawn about 14 weeks, roughly three months, after antiretroviral therapy began. Whole blood was used without fractionation, so all unsorted peripheral T cells were included. Sequencing used blood, obtained during antiretroviral therapy. These receptor sequences come from an adult with HIV infection.

As for this clonotype: This may be a read error, as it is one base from a much larger clone. This chain joins TRBV20-1 and TRBJ2-3, with TRBD1 as a possible D gene (6 bases). V was pared by 4 bases and J by 5 bases, with 19 bases between. Looked up from germline, CDR1 is DFQATT and CDR2 is SNEGSKA (reference sequence). This CDR3 region has 15 residues. DNA for the CDR3: TGCAGTGCTAAGTTAGGGCACAGGGCGGGAGATACGCAGTATTTT. It is translated as CSAKLGHRAGDTQYF.

Note on this clonotype: This may come from a read error, since a much larger clone is one base off. The CDR3 DNA is TGCAGTGCTAGTGAGACAGGCAGCTACTCCTACGAGCAGTACTTC. Protein sequence: CSASETGSYSYEQYF. The J gene is TRBJ2-7, the V gene TRBV20-1, with D perhaps TRBD1 (6 bases). This CDR3 is 15 amino acids long. V lost 3 bases and J lost 0, with 15 bases in between. CDR1 and CDR2 from the germline V gene are DFQATT and SNEGSKA (reference sequence).

This clonotype was seen at least ten times. This chain uses TRBV10-2 with TRBJ1-4, with TRBD1 matching 8 bases. The trim removed 6 bases at V and 1 base at J, leaving 1 base unmatched. CDR1 WSHSY and CDR2 SAAADI come from the germline V gene. The CDR3 extends over 14 amino acids. The CDR3 DNA follows: TGCGCCAGCAGGGGGACAGGAACTAATGAAAAACTGTTTTTT. Encoded protein: CASRGTGTNEKLFF.

In this sample, this clonotype turned up once. A single base separates this from a much larger clone, so it may be a read error. The rearrangement links TRBV20-1 to TRBJ2-1; 8 nucleotides align to TRBD2. Germline V lookup: CDR1 DFQATT, CDR2 SNEGSKA (reference sequence). This CDR3 is 15 amino acids long. Germline trimming cut 6 bases from V and 3 bases from J; bases unmatched to any gene: 10. Written as DNA, the CDR3 is TGCAGTGCCACCACCGCTAGCGGGTACTACAATGAGCAGTTCTTC. It codes for CSATTASGYYNEQFF.

This chain joins TRBV6-1 and TRBJ2-2; maybe TRBD1 (6 bases). Germline V lookup: CDR1 MNHNS, CDR2 SASEGT. The CDR3 length is 14 residues. The CDR3 DNA reads TGTGCAGGGGGTTCGGCGGCGAACACCGGGGAGCTGTTTTTT. Amino acid sequence: CAGGSAANTGELFF.

By sample fraction, this clonotype is medium-sized. V gene TRBV27 combines with J gene TRBJ2-7; TRBD2 agrees at 8 bases. Germline V gene lookup returns CDR1 MNHEY and CDR2 SMNVEV (reference sequence). The CDR3 extends over 13 amino acids. J lost 9 bases, V lost 4 bases, and 8 bases had no gene match. CDR3 nucleotide sequence: TGTGCCAGCAGTTCAACGGGACTAGAGCCGCAGTACTTC. Protein sequence: CASSSTGLEPQYF.

Details on this clonotype: One junction end disagrees with the germline gene, perhaps due to a read error. This rearrangement joins TRBV2 to TRBJ2-1; maybe TRBD2 (6 bases). Germline assignment: CDR1 SNHLY and CDR2 FYNNEI. This CDR3 has 14 amino acids. CDR3: CASPKGMGGDEKFF. CDR3 in DNA: TGTGCCAGCCCCAAGGGGATGGGCGGGGATGAGAAGTTCTTC.

This clonotype came up many times. The chain uses TRBV5-6 and TRBJ2-1, with D tentatively TRBD1 or TRBD2 (6 bases each). The germline V and J ends were trimmed by 1 base and 4 bases, with 12 bases remaining between them. CDR1 and CDR2 (germline): SGHDT, YYEEEE. The CDR3 runs to 15 residues. The CDR3 is CASSLSGASYNEQFF. CDR3 DNA sequence: TGTGCCAGCAGCTTGTCGGGGGCGTCTTACAATGAGCAGTTCTTC.

This clonotype was observed at least ten times. This rearrangement joins TRBV12-3 or TRBV12-4 to TRBJ1-2, with D hard to call. CDR3 length: 13 amino acids. Deletions cut 1 base from V and 7 bases from J, with 10 bases between. The CDR3 protein is CASSLVPAFGYTF. CDR3 in DNA: TGTGCCAGCAGTTTAGTCCCAGCCTTTGGCTACACCTTC.

This clonotype was observed a few times. This chain uses TRBV29-1 with TRBJ2-3; D gene uncertain. Germline assignment: CDR1 SQVTM and CDR2 ANQGSEA. V lost 2 bases and J lost 5, with 14 bases in between. The CDR3 extends over 14 amino acids. The DNA of the CDR3 is TGCAGCGTTGAAACGGCATCTCCCCAAGATACGCAGTATTTT. Translated, it gives CSVETASPQDTQYF.

By share, this clonotype ranks as medium-sized. The rearrangement uses TRBV9 and TRBJ2-7; D may be TRBD1 or TRBD2 (5 bases each). This CDR3 spans 15 amino acids. Trimming removed 1 base at V and 2 bases at J, with 13 bases between. The germline gives CDR1 SGDLS, CDR2 YYNGEE. CDR3 in DNA: TGTGCCAGCAGCGTAATGGCCGGGGCGACCTACGAGCAGTACTTC. Protein product: CASSVMAGATYEQYF.

This clonotype ranks as medium-sized. The J gene is TRBJ2-5, the V gene TRBV7-9, with TRBD2 matching over 10 bases. The CDR3 consists of 14 residues. CDR1 and CDR2 (germline): SEHNR, FQNEAQ (reference sequence). The J segment lost 3 bases and the V segment lost 4 bases, leaving 2 bases of the junction unmatched. CDR3 sequence reads: CASSSTSGEETQYF. In DNA form, the CDR3 reads TGTGCCAGCAGCTCTACTAGCGGGGAAGAGACCCAGTACTTC.

This clonotype is medium-sized within its sample. This chain connects TRBV19 to TRBJ1-2, with D possibly TRBD1 on 6 matching bases. The V gene lost 6 bases and the J gene lost 6 bases, with 17 bases spanning the gap. CDR1 and CDR2 from the germline V gene are LNHDA and SQIVND (reference sequence). CDR3 length: 14 residues. CDR3 sequence: CASSYPRTAHGYTF. The CDR3 nucleotides are TGTGCCAGTAGCTACCCGAGGACAGCCCATGGCTACACCTTC.

Sample share makes this clonotype medium-sized. The rearrangement joins TRBV6-1 to TRBJ1-2; 12 bases are a match to TRBD1. After removal of 5 bases from V and 1 base from J, the junction contained 14 bases not matched to a gene. This CDR3 contains 19 residues. The germline gives CDR1 MNHNS, CDR2 SASEGT. The CDR3 DNA sequence: TGTGCCAGCAGTTACCAACCCCGGGACAGGGGGCTAGTTAACTATGGCTACACCTTC. Protein sequence: CASSYQPRDRGLVNYGYTF.

This clonotype is medium-sized in the sample. The V gene is TRBV5-6, the J gene TRBJ2-7; D gene unclear. The germline CDR1 and CDR2 sequences are SGHDT and YYEEEE. The CDR3 is 15 amino acids. With 0 bases removed from V and 2 bases from J, the gap between germline ends came to 12 bases. The CDR3: CASSLGDTDPYEQYF. The DNA of the CDR3 is TGTGCCAGCAGCTTGGGGGATACAGATCCCTACGAGCAGTACTTC.

For this clonotype: One base away lies a much larger clone, so this may be a sequencing read error. The CDR3 loop reads CASSPSILAWVDTQYF. CDR3 nucleotide sequence: TGTGCCAGCAGCCCAAGTATACTAGCGTGGGTAGATACGCAGTATTTT. V gene TRBV4-2 combines with J gene TRBJ2-3; TRBD2 matches 7 bases. The germline V gene has CDR1 LGHNA and CDR2 YNFKEQ. This CDR3 contains 16 residues. With 4 bases clipped from V and 5 bases from J, the junction kept 12 bases outside the gene matches.

This clonotype was recorded at least ten times. The V call is TRBV14, the J call TRBJ1-3, with 7 bases that match TRBD1. Germline lookup yields CDR1 SGHDN and CDR2 FVKESK. CDR3 length equals 19 residues. Germline trimming cut 0 bases from V and 0 bases from J; bases unmatched to any gene: 11. The CDR3 sequence: CASSQEGRQGPSSGNTIYF. The CDR3 DNA sequence: TGTGCCAGCAGCCAAGAAGGAAGACAGGGTCCTTCCTCTGGAAACACCATATATTTT. Based on the CDR3 plus reference TRBV14 and TRBJ1-3, the full variable domain is EAGVTQFPSHSVIEKGQTVTLRCDPISGHDNLYWYRRVMGKEIKFLLHFVKESKQDESGMPNNRFLAERTGGTYSTLKVQPAELEDSGVYFCASSQEGRQGPSSGNTIYFGEGSWLTVV.

This clonotype was seen a few times. The chain couples TRBV20-1 to TRBJ1-1; 8 bases match TRBD1. CDR1 is DFQATT, CDR2 SNEGSKA, per germline (reference sequence). The CDR3 sequence is 16 residues long. Unmatched junction bases numbered 8, after V lost 2 bases and J lost 0 bases. CDR3 DNA sequence: TGCAGTGCTAGAACCGGGACAGGTATAATGAACACTGAAGCTTTCTTT. Translation gives CSARTGTGIMNTEAFF.

This clonotype is labeled as medium-sized. The gene calls are TRBV20-1 and TRBJ2-7, with 10 bases that match TRBD1. The germline CDR1 and CDR2 sequences are DFQATT and SNEGSKA (reference sequence). V dropped 5 bases and J dropped 4; count of bases not matched to a gene: 14. The CDR3 runs 16 residues. Written as DNA, the CDR3 is TGCAGTGCTGAACCCCGGGACAGGGGTCCGAGGTACGAGCAGTACTTC. This codes for CSAEPRDRGPRYEQYF.

For this clonotype: This may be a read error, as it is one base from a much larger clone. The chain links TRBV5-4 to TRBJ2-5; D possibly corresponds to TRBD1 (5 bases). CDR3 length: 16 residues. In germline, CDR1 is SGHNT, CDR2 YYREEE (reference sequence). In DNA, the CDR3 is TGTGCCAGCAGCTTGGCTGCCAGGGCATTCCAAGAGACCAAGTACTTC. Residues: CASSLAARAFQETKYF.

This clonotype is classed as medium-sized. The chain joins TRBV4-1 to TRBJ1-1, with D maybe TRBD1 (5 bases). Germline CDR1 is MGHRA and CDR2 is YSYEKL. Trimming removed 2 bases from V and 1 base from J, with 11 bases in between. The CDR3 runs to 15 residues. Written as DNA, the CDR3 is TGCGCCAGCAGCCAATTCGGTACAGGGAACACTGAAGCTTTCTTT. It specifies CASSQFGTGNTEAFF.

Relative to its sample, this clonotype is medium-sized (0.01 to 0.1%). This rearrangement joins TRBV28 to TRBJ1-4, with a tentative D call TRBD1 (5 bases). This CDR3 has 14 residues. The germline CDR1 and CDR2 sequences are MDHEN and SYDVKM. V was trimmed by 3 bases and J by 4 bases, leaving 9 bases between them. The CDR3 protein is CASSFRQSNEKLFF. The CDR3 DNA follows: TGTGCCAGCAGTTTTCGACAGAGTAATGAAAAACTGTTTTTT.

The chain links TRBV12-3 or TRBV12-4 to TRBJ2-1, with 12 bases that match TRBD2. CDR3 length: 15 amino acids. Losses at the gene ends were 3 bases for V and 9 bases for J; bases not matched to a gene: 6. In DNA form, the CDR3 reads TGTGCCAGCAGTTTTATGCTAGCGGGGGGGCGTGAGCAGTTCTTC. This gives the protein CASSFMLAGGREQFF.

Worth noting for this clonotype: This may be a read error: a much more frequent sequence differs by one nucleotide. This sequence joins TRBV6-4 and TRBJ1-1; 10 nucleotides match TRBD1. Germline values: CDR1 MRHNA, CDR2 SNTAGT. The CDR3 length is 14 residues. The CDR3 DNA is TGTGCCAGCAGTGAAGAGGGGGACAGGGGAAACGCTTTATTT. As protein: CASSEEGDRGNALF.

In the case of this clonotype: An end of the junction differs from the germline gene, which may be a read error. The CDR3 DNA sequence: TGCAGTGCTAGATTAAGAACAGGGGAGGAAAAAATGTTTTTT. Amino acid sequence: CSARLRTGEEKMFF. The V gene is TRBV20-1, the J gene TRBJ1-4, with 7 bases identical to TRBD1. The CDR3 has 14 amino acids. The V gene's germline CDR1 is DFQATT and CDR2 SNEGSKA (reference sequence).

This sequence joins TRBV19 and TRBJ1-2, with TRBD1 matching 7 bases. Germline CDR1 LNHDA, CDR2 SQIVND (reference sequence). CDR3 length equals 14 residues. V gave up 0 bases and J gave up 5 bases; unmatched junction bases: 3. CDR3 in amino acids: CASSIDGTAYGYTF. CDR3 DNA: TGTGCCAGTAGTATAGATGGGACAGCATATGGCTACACCTTC.

By share, this clonotype counts as medium-sized (0.01 to 0.1%). This CDR3 is CASSQLDSFGGEQYF. The CDR3 bases are TGCGCCAGCAGCCAACTGGACAGCTTCGGGGGCGAGCAGTACTTC. The chain employs TRBV5-1 and TRBJ2-7, with D perhaps given as TRBD1 or TRBD2 (6 bases each). Trimming took off 4 bases at V and 6 bases at J, with 20 bases between the two ends. The CDR3 spans 15 residues. Germline CDR1 and CDR2: SGHRS and YFSETQ.

Ten or more counts support this clonotype. CDR3 region: CASSYSKAGRETQYF. CDR3 coding DNA: TGTGCCAGCAGTTACTCGAAGGCAGGGAGAGAGACCCAGTACTTC. This sequence joins TRBV6-5 and TRBJ2-5, with D perhaps being TRBD1 or TRBD2 (5 bases each). CDR1 is MNHEY, CDR2 SVGAGI, per germline. The CDR3 has 15 residues. V lost 0 bases and J lost 4, with 12 bases in between.

Only a few counts were recorded for this clonotype. CDR3 DNA sequence: TGTGCCAGTAGTATAGACTCGGACAGGTTAGCCGGGGAGCTGTTTTTT. Translation: CASSIDSDRLAGELFF. V is TRBV19 and J is TRBJ2-2; 7 bases agree with TRBD1. Germline V lookup: CDR1 LNHDA, CDR2 SQIVND (reference sequence). The CDR3 has 16 residues. J was trimmed by 6 bases and V by 0 bases; bases with no gene match: 7.

By its share, this clonotype is medium-sized. The chain joins TRBV20-1 to TRBJ2-2, with a tentative D call TRBD2 (6 bases). CDR3 length equals 13 residues. V was shortened by 6 bases and J by 4 bases, with 12 bases between the two germline ends. Germline CDR1 and CDR2: DFQATT and SNEGSKA (reference sequence). The CDR3 sequence: CSAPGVLTGELFF. The CDR3 nucleotides are TGCAGTGCCCCGGGAGTACTCACCGGGGAGCTGTTTTTT.

This clonotype is medium-sized by share. V usage is TRBV12-3 or TRBV12-4 and J usage is TRBJ1-3; 10 bases line up with TRBD1. Trimming took 4 bases from V and 4 from J; bases not matched to a gene: 1. The CDR3 is made up of 14 amino acids. Written as DNA, the CDR3 is TGTGCCAGCAGTTGGACAGGGGGGGGAAACACCATATATTTT. Translated, it gives CASSWTGGGNTIYF.

This clonotype was counted between two and nine times. It may be a read error: a sequence one base away is much more abundant. The J gene is TRBJ2-7, the V gene TRBV19; a weak D match, TRBD1 (5 bases). V was trimmed by 8 bases and J by 6 bases, leaving 20 bases between them. This CDR3 region has 14 residues. Germline V gene lookup returns CDR1 LNHDA and CDR2 SQIVND (reference sequence). This CDR3 is CASAPVGQVGEQYF. The CDR3 coding sequence is TGTGCCAGTGCACCCGTGGGGCAGGTGGGCGAGCAGTACTTC.